This TCR beta chain was recorded in a study of response to subunit inactivated influenza vaccine. General study points: It was suggested by the authors that few new T cells are recruited by each seasonal influenza vaccination.

This clonotype has only a few counts. The antigen is not known. Germline lookup yields CDR1 SGHRS and CDR2 YFSETQ. The CDR3 contains 15 residues. V was clipped by 6 bases and J by 9 bases; unmatched bases: 9. TCRdb re-analysed the RT-PCR reads in MiXCR, keeping a single row per CDR3 protein. The sample includes more than 450,000 distinct CDR3 sequences, about 10% seen only once; the top ten take roughly a tenth. The rearrangement uses TRBV5-1 and TRBJ2-1; 13 bases line up with TRBD2. Sequenced here: PBMCs from blood, sampled on the day of vaccination. The clonotype originates from a man in his fifties or sixties who received an inactivated influenza vaccine. Here the CDR3 DNA reads TGCGCCAGCAACCCCACTAGCGGGAGGGCCGGTGAGCAGTTCTTC. Residues: CASNPTSGRAGEQFF.